This T cell receptor beta chain was identified in a study of cytomegalovirus exposure and HLA in healthy donors. Study conclusions and caveats: Most TCRs appeared rarely, but some public TCRs recurred in many donors.

PCR employed 60 Vbeta and 13 Jbeta primers. Generated by immunoSEQ multiplex PCR, the TCRdb table keeps only in-frame clones and is missing some. The sample shows about 190,000 clones, about 69% of them seen only once. Germline V lookup: CDR1 MNHEY, CDR2 SMNVEV (reference sequence). This CDR3 is 14 amino acids long. V gave up 3 bases and J gave up 3 bases; unmatched junction bases: 4. Notes on this clone: The antigen is unknown.

The sequenced material came from PBMCs. This clonotype originated in a man aged 25-45 years in good health and CMV-seropositive. V and J are TRBV27 and TRBJ2-7; TRBD2 matches 8 bases. The CDR3 DNA sequence: TGTGCCAGCAGTTTCCTTAGCGGGATCTACGAGCAGTACTTC. Protein: CASSFLSGIYEQYF.